This entry features one T cell receptor (beta chain) sequence. The source of the sample is a study of blood T cell repertoires in COVID-19. The assay was immunoSEQ multiplex PCR, and TCRdb's table has in-frame clones only and misses some. The top ten clones hold approximately 9.4% of a sample with fewer than 200,000 clones, around 85% of them seen once. V trimming: 5 bases; J trimming: 3 bases; junction bases outside the gene matches: 5. The CDR3 sequence is 14 residues long. Germline V gene data show CDR1 as LGHDT and CDR2 as YNNKEL (reference sequence). V usage is TRBV3-1 (or the pseudogene TRBV3-2) and J usage is TRBJ1-2, with TRBD1 matching 8 bases. The sequence came from a woman aged 80 or older with acute or convalescent COVID-19. Sequenced: peripheral blood. The CDR3 region has the DNA TGTGCCAGCAGCGCCAGGGGGCGAGACTATGGCTACACCTTC. Protein: CASSARGRDYGYTF.